The source of this T cell receptor (beta chain) is a study of blood T cell repertoires in COVID-19. V lost 2 bases and J lost 4; bases outside the gene matches: 7. The CDR3 totals 16 residues. CDR1 and CDR2 from the germline V gene are SEHNR and FQNEAQ (reference sequence). Clones were sequenced by immunoSEQ multiplex PCR, and TCRdb holds only the in-frame ones, with some missing. This sample has a few hundred thousand clones, with just under 90% found just once. This receptor was identified in a woman between 45 and 60 years old with COVID-19, enrolled during active disease. Sequenced material: peripheral blood. The V call is TRBV7-9, the J call TRBJ1-5; 8 bases are shared with TRBD1. The CDR3 DNA reads as TGTGCCAGCAGCTTATATCTGGGGACAGGAAATCAGCCCCAGCATTTT. This codes for CASSLYLGTGNQPQHF.